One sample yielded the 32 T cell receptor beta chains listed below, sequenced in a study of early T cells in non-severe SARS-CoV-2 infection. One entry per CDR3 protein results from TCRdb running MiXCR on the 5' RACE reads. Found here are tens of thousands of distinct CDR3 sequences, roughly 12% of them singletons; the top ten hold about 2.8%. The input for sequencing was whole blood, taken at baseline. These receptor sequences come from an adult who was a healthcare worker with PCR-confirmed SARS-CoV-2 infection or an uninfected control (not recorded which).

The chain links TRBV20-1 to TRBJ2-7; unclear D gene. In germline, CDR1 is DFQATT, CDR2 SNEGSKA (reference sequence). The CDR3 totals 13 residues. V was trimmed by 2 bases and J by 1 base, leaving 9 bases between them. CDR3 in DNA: TGCAGTGCTAGAAGACCCGTGTCCTACGAGCAGTACTTC. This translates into CSARRPVSYEQYF.

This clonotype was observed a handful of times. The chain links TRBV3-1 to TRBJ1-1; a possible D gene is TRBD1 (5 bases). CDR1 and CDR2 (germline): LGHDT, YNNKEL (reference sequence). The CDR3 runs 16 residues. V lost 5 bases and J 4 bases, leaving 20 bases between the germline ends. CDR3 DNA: TGTGCCAGCAGCTCCAAAGGGGTATTCCGAAGCACTGAAGCTTTCTTT. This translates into CASSSKGVFRSTEAFF.

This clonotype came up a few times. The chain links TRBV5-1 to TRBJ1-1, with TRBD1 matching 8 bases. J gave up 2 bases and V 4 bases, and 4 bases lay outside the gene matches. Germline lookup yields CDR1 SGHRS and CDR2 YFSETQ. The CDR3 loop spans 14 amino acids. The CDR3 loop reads CASSRGQANTEAFF. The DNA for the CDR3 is TGCGCCAGCAGCCGGGGACAGGCCAACACTGAAGCTTTCTTT.

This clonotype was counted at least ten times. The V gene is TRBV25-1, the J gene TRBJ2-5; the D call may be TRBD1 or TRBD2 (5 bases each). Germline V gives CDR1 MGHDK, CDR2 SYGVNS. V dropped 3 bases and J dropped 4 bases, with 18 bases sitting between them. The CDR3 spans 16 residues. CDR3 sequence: CASSEGMVGTGETQYF. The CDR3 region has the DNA TGTGCCAGCAGTGAGGGTATGGTAGGGACGGGAGAGACCCAGTACTTC.

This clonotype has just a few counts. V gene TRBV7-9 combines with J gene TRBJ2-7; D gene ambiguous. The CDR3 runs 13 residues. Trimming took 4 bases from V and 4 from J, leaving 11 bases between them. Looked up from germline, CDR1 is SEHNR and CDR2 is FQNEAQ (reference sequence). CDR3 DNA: TGTGCCAGCAGCTCAGCCAGCCCTTACGAGCAGTACTTC. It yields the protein CASSSASPYEQYF.

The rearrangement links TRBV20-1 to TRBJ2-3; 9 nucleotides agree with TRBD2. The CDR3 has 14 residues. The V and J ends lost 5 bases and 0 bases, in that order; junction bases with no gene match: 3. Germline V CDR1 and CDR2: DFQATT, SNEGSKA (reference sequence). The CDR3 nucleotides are TGCAGTGCTCAAGCGGGGGGAAGCACAGATACGCAGTATTTT. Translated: CSAQAGGSTDTQYF.

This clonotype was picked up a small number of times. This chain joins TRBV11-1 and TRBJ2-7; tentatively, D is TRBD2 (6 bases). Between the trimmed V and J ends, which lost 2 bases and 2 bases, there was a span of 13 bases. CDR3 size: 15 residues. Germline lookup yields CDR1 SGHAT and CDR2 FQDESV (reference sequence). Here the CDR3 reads CASSLSLRDTYEQYF. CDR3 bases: TGTGCCAGCAGCTTATCGTTGCGGGATACCTACGAGCAGTACTTC. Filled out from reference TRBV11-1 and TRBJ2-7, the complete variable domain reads EAEVAQSPRYKITEKSQAVAFWCDPISGHATLYWYRQILGQGPELLVQFQDESVVDDSQLPKDRFSAERLKGVDSTLKIQPAELGDSAMYLCASSLSLRDTYEQYFGPGTRLTVT.

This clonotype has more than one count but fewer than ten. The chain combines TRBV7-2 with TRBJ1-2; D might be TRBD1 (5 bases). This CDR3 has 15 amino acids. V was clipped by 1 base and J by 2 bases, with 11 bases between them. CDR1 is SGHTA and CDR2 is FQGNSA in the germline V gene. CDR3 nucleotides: TGTGCCAGCAGCTTAGATGGGGGAACCAACTATGGCTACACCTTC. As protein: CASSLDGGTNYGYTF. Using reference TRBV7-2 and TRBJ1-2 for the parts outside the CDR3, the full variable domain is GAGVSQSPSNKVTEKGKDVELRCDPISGHTALYWYRQSLGQGLEFLIYFQGNSAPDKSGLPSDRFSAERTGGSVSTLTIQRTQQEDSAVYLCASSLDGGTNYGYTFGSGTRLTVV.

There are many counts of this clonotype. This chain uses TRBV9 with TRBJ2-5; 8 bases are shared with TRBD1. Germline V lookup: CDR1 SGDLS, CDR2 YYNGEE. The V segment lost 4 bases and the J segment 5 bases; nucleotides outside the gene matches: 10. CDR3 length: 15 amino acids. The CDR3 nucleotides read TGTGCCAGCAGCCCACATGCAGGGGGCGACGAGACCCAGTACTTC. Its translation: CASSPHAGGDETQYF.

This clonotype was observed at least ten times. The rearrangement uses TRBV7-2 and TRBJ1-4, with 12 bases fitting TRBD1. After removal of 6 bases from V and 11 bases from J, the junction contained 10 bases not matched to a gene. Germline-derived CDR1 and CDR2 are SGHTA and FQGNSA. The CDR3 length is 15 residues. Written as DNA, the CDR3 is TGTGCCAGCAGTTCCGGGACAGGGGGCATCCCGAAACTGTTTTTT. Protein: CASSSGTGGIPKLFF.

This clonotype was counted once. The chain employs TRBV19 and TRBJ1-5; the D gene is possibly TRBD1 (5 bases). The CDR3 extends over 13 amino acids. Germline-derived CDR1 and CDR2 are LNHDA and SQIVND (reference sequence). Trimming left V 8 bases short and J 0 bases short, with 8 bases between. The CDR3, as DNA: TGTGCCAGTGGGGGGGATAGCAATCAGCCCCAGCATTTT. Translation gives CASGGDSNQPQHF.

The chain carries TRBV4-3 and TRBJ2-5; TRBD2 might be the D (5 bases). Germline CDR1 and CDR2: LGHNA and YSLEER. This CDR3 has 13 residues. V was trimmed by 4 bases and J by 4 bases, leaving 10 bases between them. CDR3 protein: CASSRGRGETQYF. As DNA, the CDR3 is TGCGCCAGCAGCCGAGGGCGTGGAGAGACCCAGTACTTC.

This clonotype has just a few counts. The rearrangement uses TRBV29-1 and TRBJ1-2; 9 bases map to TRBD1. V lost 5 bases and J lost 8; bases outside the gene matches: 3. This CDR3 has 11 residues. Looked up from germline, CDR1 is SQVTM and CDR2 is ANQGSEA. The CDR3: CSVHRGLGYTF. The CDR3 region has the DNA TGCAGCGTTCACAGGGGGCTAGGCTACACCTTC.

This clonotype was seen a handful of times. The DNA for the CDR3 is TGCAGTGCCACATCCAGGGCTCCCGTGGGGGGCTACACCTTC. This sequence encodes CSATSRAPVGGYTF. V is TRBV20-1 and J is TRBJ1-2; tentatively, D is TRBD1 (5 bases). There are 14 residues in the CDR3. The V end was cut by 6 bases, the J end by 8 bases, with 22 bases between. The germline CDR1 and CDR2 sequences are DFQATT and SNEGSKA (reference sequence).

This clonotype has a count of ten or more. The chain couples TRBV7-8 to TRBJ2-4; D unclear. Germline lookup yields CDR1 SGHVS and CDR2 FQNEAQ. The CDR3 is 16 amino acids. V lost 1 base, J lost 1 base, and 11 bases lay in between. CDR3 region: CASSLEWLGAKNIQYF. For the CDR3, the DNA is TGTGCCAGCAGCTTAGAGTGGTTAGGGGCCAAAAACATTCAGTACTTC.

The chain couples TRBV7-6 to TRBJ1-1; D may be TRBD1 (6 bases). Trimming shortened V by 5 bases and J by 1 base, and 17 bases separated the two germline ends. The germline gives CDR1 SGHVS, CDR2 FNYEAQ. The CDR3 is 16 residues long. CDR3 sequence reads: CASSPYGAGANTEAFF. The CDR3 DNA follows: TGTGCCAGCAGCCCCTATGGTGCGGGGGCGAACACTGAAGCTTTCTTT.

The DNA for the CDR3 is TGTGCCAGCAGTCGCCCCCGGGATTCCTACGAGCAGTACTTC. This translates into CASSRPRDSYEQYF. The genes are TRBV12-3 or TRBV12-4 and TRBJ2-7, with D perhaps matching TRBD2 (5 bases). The CDR3 length is 14 residues. Trimming shortened V by 5 bases and J by 1 base, and 12 bases separated the two germline ends.

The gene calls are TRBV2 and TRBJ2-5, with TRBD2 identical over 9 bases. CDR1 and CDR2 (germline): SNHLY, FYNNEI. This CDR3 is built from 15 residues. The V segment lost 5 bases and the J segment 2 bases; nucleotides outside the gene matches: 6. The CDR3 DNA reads TGTGCCAGCAGTCCCCCAGCGGGGGGTCAAGAGACCCAGTACTTC. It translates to CASSPPAGGQETQYF.

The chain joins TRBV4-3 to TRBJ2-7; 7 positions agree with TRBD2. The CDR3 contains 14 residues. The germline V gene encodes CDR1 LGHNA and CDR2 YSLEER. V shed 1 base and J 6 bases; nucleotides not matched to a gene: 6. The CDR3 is CASSQVPGGFEQYF. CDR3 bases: TGCGCCAGCAGCCAAGTGCCGGGGGGTTTCGAGCAGTACTTC.

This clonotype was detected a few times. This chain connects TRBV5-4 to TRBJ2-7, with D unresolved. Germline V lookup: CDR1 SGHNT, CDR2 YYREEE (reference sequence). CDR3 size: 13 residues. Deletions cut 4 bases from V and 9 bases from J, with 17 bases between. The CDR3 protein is CASSRPPYERQYF. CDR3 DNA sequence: TGTGCCAGCAGCCGGCCCCCCTACGAGCGGCAGTACTTC.

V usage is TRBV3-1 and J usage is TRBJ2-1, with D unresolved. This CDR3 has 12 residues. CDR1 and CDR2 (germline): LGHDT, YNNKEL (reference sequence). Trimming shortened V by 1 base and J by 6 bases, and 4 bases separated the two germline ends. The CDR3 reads CASSQAVNEQFF. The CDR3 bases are TGTGCCAGCAGCCAAGCGGTCAATGAGCAGTTCTTC.

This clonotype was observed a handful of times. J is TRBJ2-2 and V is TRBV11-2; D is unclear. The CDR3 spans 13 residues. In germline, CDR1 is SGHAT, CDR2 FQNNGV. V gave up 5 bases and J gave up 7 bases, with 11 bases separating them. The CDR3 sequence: CASSLDNGGELFF. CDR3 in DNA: TGTGCCAGCAGCCTCGATAACGGCGGGGAGCTGTTTTTT. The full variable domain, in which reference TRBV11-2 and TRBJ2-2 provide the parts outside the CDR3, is EAGVAQSPRYKIIEKRQSVAFWCNPISGHATLYWYQQILGQGPKLLIQFQNNGVVDDSQLPKDRFSAERLKGVDSTLKIQPAKLEDSAVYLCASSLDNGGELFFGEGSRLTVL.

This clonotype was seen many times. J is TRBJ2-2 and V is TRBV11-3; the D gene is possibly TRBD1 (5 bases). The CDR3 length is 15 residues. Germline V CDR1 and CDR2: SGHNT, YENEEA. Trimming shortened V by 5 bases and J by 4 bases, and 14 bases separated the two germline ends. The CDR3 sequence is CASSPGASFTGELFF. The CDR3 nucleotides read TGTGCCAGCAGCCCTGGGGCGTCTTTCACCGGGGAGCTGTTTTTT.

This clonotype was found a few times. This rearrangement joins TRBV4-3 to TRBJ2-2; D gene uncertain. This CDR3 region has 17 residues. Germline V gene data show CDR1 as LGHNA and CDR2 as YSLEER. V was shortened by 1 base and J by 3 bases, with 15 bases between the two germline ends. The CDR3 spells CASSQAVVALHTGELFF. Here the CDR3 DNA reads TGCGCCAGCAGCCAAGCTGTGGTGGCACTACACACCGGGGAGCTGTTTTTT.

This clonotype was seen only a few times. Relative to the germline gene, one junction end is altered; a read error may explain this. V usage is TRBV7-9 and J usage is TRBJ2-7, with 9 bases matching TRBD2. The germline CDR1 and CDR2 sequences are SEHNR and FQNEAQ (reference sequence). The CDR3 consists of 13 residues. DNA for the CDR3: TGTGCCAGCAGCCTAGCGGGGTCCTACGAGCAGTACTTC. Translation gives CASSLAGSYEQYF.

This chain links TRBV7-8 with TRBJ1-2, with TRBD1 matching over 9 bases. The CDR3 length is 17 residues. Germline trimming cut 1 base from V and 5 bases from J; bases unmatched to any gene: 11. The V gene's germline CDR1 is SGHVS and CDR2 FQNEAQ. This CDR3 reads CASSLGATGGAEYGYTF. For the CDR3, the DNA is TGTGCCAGCAGCTTAGGAGCTACAGGGGGCGCAGAGTATGGCTACACCTTC.

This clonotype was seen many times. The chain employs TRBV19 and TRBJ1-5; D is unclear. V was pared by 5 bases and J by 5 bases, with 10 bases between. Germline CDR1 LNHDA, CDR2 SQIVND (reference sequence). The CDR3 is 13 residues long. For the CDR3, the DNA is TGTGCCAGTAGTGGATTAGGTGATCAGCCCCAGCATTTT. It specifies CASSGLGDQPQHF.

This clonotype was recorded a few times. This CDR3 reads CASSFLGGSTEAFF. In nucleotides, the CDR3 is TGTGCCAGCAGTTTCTTGGGGGGGAGCACTGAAGCTTTCTTT. The chain recombines TRBV12-3 or TRBV12-4 with TRBJ1-1; TRBD1 is a possible D gene (5 bases). The CDR3 has 14 residues. Trimming removed 3 bases from V and 4 bases from J, with 12 bases in between.

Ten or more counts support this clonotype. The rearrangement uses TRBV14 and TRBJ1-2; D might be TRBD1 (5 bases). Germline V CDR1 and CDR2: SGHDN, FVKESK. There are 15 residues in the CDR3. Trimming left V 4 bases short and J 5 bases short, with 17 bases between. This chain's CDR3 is CASSPGGRGQYGYTF. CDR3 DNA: TGTGCCAGCAGCCCGGGGGGACGAGGGCAATATGGCTACACCTTC.

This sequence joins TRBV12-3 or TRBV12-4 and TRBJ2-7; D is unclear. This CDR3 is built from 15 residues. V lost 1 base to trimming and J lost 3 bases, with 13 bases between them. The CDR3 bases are TGTGCCAGCAGTTTAGGCGGCGGCCCTTTCTACGAGCAGTACTTC. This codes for CASSLGGGPFYEQYF.

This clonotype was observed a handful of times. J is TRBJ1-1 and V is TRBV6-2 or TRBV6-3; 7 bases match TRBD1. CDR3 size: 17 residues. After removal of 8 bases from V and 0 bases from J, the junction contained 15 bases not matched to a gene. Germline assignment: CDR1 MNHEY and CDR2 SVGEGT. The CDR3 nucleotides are TGTGCCAGCCAAGCCCCGAGGGGGCGCGGGTTGAACACTGAAGCTTTCTTT. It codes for CASQAPRGRGLNTEAFF.

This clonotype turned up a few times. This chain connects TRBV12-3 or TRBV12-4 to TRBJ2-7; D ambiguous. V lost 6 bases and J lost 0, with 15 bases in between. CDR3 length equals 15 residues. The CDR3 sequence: CASRNLPQSSYEQYF. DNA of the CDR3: TGTGCCAGCAGGAACCTGCCACAGAGCTCCTACGAGCAGTACTTC.